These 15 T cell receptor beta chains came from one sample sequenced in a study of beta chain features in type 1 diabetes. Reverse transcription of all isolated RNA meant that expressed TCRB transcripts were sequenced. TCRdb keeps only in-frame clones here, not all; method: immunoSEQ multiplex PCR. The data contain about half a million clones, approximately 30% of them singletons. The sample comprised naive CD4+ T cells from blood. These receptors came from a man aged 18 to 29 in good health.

Here the CDR3 reads CASSIVVQSKTQYF. The CDR3, as DNA: TGTGCCAGTAGTATAGTAGTCCAGAGCAAGACCCAGTACTTC. This sequence joins TRBV19 and TRBJ2-5; no reliable D call. Trimming removed 1 base from V and 6 bases from J, with 12 bases in between. CDR3 length: 14 amino acids. The germline V gene has CDR1 LNHDA and CDR2 SQIVND (reference sequence).

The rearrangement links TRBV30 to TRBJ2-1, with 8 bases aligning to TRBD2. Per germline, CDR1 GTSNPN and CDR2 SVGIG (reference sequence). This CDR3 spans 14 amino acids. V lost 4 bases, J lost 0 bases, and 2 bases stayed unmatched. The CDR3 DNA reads TGTGCCTGGAACGCGGGGGGCTCCTACAATGAGCAGTTCTTC. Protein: CAWNAGGSYNEQFF.

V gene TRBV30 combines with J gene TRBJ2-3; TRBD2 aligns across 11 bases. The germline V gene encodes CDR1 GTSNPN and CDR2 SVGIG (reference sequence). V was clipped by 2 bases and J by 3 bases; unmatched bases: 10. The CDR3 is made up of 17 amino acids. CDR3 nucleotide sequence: TGTGCCTGGAGTCCCCTTCCGGGACTAGCGGTAACAGATACGCAGTATTTT. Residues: CAWSPLPGLAVTDTQYF.

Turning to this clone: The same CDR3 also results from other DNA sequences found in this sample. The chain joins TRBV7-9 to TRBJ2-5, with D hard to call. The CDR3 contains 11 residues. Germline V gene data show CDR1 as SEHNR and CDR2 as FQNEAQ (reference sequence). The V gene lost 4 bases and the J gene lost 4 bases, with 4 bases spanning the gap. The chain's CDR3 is CASSSAETQYF. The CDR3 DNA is TGTGCCAGCAGCTCGGCAGAGACCCAGTACTTC.

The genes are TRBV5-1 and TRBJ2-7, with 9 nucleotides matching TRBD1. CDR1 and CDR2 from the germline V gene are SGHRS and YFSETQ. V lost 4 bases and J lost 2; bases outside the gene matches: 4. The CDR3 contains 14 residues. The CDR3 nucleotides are TGCGCCAGCAGCCCGGGACAGGGACCCTACGAGCAGTACTTC. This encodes CASSPGQGPYEQYF.

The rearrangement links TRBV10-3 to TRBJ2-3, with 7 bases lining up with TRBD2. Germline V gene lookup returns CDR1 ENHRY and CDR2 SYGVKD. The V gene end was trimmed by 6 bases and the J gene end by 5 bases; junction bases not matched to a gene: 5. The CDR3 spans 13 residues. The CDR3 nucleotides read TGTGCCATCAGCCCCGCGGGAGTAGATACGCAGTATTTT. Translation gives CAISPAGVDTQYF.

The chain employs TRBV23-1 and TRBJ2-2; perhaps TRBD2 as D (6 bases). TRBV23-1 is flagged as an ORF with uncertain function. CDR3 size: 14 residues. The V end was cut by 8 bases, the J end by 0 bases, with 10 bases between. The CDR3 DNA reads TGCGCCAGCCGTAGCGGAGCGAACACCGGGGAGCTGTTTTTT. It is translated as CASRSGANTGELFF.

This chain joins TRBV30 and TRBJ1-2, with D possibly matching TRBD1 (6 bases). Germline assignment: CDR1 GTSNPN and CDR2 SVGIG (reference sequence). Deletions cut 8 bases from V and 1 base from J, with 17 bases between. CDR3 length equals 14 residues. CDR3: CAAKPGGHNYGYTF. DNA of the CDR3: TGTGCCGCAAAGCCCGGGGGGCATAACTATGGCTACACCTTC.

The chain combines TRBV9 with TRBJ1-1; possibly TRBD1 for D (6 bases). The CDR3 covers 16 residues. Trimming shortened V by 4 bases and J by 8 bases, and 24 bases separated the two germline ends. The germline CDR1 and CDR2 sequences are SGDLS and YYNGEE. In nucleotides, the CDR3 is TGTGCCAGCAGCCCCAACCGCCTCCATGGGGGCGCAGAAGCTTTCTTT. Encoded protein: CASSPNRLHGGAEAFF.

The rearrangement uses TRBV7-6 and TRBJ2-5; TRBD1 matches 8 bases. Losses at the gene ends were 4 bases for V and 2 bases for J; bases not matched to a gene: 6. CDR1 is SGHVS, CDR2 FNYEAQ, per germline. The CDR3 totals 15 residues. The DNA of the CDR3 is TGTGCCAGCAGCTCAGGGACAGGCTATCAAGAGACCCAGTACTTC. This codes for CASSSGTGYQETQYF. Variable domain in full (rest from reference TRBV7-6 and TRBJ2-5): GAGVSQSPRYKVTKRGQDVALRCDPISGHVSLYWYRQALGQGPEFLTYFNYEAQQDKSGLPNDRFSAERPEGSISTLTIQRTEQRDSAMYRCASSSGTGYQETQYFGPGTRLLVL.

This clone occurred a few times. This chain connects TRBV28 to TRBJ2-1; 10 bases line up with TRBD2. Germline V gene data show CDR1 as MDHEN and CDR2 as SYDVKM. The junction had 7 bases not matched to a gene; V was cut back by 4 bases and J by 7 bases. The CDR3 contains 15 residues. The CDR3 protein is CASSYEREGLNEQFF. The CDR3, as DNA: TGTGCCAGCAGTTATGAGCGGGAGGGTTTAAATGAGCAGTTCTTC.

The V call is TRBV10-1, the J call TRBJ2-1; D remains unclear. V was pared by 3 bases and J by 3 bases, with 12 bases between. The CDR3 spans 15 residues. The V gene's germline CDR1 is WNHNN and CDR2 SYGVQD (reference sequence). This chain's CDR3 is CASSDSQASYNEQFF. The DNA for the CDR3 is TGCGCCAGCAGTGACAGCCAAGCAAGCTACAATGAGCAGTTCTTC.

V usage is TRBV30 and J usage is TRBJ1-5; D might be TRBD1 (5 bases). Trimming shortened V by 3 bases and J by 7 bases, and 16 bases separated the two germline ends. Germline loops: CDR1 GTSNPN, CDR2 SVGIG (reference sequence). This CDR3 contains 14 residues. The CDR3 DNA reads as TGTGCCTGGAGCATCACGGCAGGGAGCCAGCCCCAGCATTTT. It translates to CAWSITAGSQPQHF.

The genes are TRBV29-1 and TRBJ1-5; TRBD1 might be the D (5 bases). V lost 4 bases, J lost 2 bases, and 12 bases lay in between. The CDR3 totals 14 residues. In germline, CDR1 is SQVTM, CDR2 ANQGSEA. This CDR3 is CSVGVGGGNQPQHF. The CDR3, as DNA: TGCAGCGTTGGGGTAGGAGGGGGCAATCAGCCCCAGCATTTT. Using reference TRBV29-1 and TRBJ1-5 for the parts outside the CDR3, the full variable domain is SAVISQKPSRDICQRGTSLTIQCQVDSQVTMMFWYRQQPGQSLTLIATANQGSEATYESGFVIDKFPISRPNLTFSTLTVSNMSPEDSSIYLCSVGVGGGNQPQHFGDGTRLSIL.

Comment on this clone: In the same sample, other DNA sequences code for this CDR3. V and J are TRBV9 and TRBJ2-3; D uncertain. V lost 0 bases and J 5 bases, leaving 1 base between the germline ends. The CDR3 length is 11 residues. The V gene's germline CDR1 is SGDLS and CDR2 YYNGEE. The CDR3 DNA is TGTGCCAGCAGCGTAGGAGATACGCAGTATTTT. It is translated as CASSVGDTQYF.